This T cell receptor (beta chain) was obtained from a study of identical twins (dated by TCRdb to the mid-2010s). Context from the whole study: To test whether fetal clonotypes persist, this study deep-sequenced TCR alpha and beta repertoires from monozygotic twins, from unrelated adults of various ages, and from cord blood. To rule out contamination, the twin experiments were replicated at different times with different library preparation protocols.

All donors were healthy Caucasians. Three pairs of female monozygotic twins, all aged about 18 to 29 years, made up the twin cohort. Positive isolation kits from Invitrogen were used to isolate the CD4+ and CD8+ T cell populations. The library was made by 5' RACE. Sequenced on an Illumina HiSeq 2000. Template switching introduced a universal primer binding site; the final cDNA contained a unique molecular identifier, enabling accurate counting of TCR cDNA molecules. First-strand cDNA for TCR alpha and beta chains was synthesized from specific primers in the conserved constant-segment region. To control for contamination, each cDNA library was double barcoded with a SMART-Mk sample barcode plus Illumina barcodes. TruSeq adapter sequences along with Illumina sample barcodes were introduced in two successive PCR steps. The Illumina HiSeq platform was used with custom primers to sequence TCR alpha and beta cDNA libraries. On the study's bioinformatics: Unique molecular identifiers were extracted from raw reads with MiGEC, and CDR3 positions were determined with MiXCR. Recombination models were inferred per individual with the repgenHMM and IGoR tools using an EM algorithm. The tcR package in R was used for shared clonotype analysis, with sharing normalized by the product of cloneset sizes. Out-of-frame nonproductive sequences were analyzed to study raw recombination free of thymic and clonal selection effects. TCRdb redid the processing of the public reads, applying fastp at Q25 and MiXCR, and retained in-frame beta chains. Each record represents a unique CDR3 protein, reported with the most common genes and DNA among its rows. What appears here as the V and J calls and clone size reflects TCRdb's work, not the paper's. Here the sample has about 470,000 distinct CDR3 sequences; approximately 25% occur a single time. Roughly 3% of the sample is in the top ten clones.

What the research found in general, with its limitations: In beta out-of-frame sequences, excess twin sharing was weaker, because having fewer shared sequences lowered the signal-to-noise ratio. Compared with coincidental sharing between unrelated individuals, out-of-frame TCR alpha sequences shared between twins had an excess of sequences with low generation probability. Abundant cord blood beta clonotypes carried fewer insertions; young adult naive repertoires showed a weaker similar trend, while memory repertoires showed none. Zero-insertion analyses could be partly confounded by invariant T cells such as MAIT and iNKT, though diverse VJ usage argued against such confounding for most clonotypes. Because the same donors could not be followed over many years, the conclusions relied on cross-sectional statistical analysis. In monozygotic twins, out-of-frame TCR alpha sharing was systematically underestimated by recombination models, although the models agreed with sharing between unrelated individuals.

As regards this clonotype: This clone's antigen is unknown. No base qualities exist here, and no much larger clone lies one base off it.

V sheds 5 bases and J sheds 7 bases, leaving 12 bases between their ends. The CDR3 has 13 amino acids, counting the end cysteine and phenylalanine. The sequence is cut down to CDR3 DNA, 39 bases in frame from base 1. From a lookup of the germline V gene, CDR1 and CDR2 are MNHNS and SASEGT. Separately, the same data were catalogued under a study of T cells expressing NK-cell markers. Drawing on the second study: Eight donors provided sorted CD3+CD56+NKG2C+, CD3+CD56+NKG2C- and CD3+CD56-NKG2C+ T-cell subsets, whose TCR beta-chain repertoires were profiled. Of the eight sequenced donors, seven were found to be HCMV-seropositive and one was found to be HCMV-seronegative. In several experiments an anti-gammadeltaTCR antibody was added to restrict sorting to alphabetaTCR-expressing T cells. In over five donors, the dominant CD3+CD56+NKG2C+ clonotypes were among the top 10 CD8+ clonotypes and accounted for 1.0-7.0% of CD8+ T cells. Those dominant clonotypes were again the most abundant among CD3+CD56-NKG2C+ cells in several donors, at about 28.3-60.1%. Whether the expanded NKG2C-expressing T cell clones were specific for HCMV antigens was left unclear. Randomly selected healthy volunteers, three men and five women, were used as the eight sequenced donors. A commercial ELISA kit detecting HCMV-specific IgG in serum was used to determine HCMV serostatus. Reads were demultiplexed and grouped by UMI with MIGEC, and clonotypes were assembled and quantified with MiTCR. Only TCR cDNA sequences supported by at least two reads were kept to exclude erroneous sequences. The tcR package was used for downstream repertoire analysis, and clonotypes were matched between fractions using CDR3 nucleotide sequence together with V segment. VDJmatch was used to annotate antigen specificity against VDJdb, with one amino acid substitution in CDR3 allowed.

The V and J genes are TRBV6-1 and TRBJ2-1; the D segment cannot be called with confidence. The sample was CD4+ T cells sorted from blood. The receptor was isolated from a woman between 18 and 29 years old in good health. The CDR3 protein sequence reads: CASSPTLGNEQFF. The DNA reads TGTGCCAGCAGTCCGACGCTCGGGAATGAGCAGTTCTTC.